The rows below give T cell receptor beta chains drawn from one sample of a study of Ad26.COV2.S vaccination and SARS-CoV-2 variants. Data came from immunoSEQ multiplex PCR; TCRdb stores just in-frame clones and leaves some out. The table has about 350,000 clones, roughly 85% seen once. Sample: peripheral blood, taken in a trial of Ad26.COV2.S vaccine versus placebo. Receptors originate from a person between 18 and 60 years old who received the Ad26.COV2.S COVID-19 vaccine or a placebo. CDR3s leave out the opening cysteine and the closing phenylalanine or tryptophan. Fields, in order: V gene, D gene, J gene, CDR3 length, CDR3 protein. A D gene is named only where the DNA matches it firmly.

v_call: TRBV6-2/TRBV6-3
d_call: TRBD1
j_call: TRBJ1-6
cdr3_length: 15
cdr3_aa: ASSSKVDRVHNSPLH

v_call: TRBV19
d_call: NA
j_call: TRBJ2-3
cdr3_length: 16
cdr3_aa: ASTPRELRRLPTDTQY

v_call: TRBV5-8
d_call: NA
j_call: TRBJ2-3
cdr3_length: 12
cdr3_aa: ASSFDTLTDTQY

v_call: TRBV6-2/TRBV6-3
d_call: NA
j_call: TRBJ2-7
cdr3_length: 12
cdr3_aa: ASSFGWGSYEQY

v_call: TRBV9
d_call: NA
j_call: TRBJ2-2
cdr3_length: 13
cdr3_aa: ASSPGGGATGELF

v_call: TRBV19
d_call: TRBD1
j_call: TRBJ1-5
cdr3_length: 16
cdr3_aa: ASSIATGDSVSNQPQH

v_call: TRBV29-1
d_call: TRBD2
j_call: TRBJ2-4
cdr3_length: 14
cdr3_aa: SVEDPTRGGKYIQY

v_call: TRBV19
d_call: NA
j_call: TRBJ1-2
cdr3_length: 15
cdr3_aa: ASSMGTGTGSNYGYT

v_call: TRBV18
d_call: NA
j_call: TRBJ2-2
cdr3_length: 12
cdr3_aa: ASSPLRDIGELF

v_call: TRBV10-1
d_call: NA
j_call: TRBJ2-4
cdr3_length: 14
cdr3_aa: ASSDGGKSVKNIQY

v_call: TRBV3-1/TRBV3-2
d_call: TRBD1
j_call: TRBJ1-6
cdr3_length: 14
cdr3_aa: ASSQAGTGGHSPLH

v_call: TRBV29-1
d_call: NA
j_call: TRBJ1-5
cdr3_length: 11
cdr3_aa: SVEERGGQPQH

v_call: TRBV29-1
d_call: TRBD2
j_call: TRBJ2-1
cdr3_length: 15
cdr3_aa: SVSYRLAGARGVEQF

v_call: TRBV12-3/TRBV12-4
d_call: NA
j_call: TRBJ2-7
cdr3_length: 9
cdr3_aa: ASSGGYEQY

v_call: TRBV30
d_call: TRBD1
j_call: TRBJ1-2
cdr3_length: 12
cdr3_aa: AWGNGGGSRGYT

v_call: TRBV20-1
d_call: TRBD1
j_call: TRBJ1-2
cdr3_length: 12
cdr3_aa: SASVRGRNYGYT

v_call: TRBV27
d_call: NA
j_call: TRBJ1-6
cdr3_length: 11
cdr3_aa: ASSLEGDSPLH

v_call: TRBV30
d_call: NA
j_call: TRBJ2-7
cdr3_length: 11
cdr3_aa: AWTLTGLGEQY

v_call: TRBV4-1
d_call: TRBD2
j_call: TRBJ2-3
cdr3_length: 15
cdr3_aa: ASSPSGSGGWTDTQY

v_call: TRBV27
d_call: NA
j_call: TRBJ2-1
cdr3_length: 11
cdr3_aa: ASSFQGPNEQF

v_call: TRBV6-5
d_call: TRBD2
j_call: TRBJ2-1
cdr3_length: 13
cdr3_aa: ATRWRGVTYNEQF

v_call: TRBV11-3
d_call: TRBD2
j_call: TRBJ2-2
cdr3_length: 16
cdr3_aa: ASSPNPGLAGHTGELF

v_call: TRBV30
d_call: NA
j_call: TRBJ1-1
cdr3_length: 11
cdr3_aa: AWSLGKNTEAF

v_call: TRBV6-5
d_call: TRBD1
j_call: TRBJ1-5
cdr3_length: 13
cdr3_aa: ASSYRDSNQWPQH

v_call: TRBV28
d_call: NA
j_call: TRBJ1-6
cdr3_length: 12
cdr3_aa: ASTNQGTYSPLH

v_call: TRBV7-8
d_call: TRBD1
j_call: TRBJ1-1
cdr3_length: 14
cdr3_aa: ASSVRGRQGRSEAF

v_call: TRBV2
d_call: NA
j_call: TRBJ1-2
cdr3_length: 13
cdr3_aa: ASSEIRQTNYGYT

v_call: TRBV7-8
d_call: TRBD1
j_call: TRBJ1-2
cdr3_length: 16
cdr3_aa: ASSPRVQLGQGSRGYT

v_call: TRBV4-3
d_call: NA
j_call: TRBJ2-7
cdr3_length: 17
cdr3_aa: ASSQEMKEGRAYSYEQY

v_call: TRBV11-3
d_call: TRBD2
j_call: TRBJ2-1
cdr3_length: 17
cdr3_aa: ASSLGYKVAGGSYNEQF

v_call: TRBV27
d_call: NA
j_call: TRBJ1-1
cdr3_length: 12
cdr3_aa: ASRTWGVGTEAF

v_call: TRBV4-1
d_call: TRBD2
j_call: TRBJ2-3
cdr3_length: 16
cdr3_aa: ASSGRAGASWGTDTQY

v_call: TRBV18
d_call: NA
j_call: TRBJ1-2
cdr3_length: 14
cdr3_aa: ASSPPLLGTTNGYT

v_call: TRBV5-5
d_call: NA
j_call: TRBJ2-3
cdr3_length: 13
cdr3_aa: ASSLGTASTDTQY

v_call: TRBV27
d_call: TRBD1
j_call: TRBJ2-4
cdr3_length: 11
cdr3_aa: ASSFDRGDIQY

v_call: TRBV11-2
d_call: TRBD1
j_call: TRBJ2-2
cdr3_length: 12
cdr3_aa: ASLGQSNTGELF

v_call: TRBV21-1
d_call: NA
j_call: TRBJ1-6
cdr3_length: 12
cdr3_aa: ASSMTNGPSPLH

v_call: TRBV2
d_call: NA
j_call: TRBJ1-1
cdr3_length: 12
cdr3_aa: ASSELRGGAEAF

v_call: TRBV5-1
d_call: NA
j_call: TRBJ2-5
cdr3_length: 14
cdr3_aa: ASSLAGGRASETQY

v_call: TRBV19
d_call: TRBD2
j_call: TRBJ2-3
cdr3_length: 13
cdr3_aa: ASSGLAGGLDTQY

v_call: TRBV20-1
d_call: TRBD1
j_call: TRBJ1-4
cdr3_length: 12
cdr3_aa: SASPDRGGEKLF

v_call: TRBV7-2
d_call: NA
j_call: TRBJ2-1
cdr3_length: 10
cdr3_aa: ASSLGANEQF

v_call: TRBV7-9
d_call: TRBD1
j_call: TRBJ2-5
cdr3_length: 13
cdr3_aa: ASSQSTGASETQY

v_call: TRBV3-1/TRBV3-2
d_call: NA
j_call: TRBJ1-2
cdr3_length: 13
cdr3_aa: ASSQDLGAGYGYT

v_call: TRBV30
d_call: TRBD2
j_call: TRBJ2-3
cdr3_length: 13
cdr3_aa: AWNPGAGGLDTQY

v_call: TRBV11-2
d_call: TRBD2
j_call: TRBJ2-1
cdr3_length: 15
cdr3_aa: ASSSTLLADPYNEQF

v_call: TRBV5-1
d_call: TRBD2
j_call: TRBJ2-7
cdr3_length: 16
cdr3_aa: ASSLGLFQGLFFYEQY

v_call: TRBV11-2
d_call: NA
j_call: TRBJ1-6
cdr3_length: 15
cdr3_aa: ASSFVFGWGYGSPLH

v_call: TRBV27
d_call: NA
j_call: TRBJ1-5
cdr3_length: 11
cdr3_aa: ASSLQGNQPQH

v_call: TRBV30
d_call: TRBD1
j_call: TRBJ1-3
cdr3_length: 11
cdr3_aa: AWGPQGADTIY

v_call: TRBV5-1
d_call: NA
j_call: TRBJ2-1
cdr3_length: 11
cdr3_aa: ASSLDRVAEQF

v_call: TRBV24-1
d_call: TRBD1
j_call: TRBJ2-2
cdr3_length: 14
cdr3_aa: ATSDPGGADTGELF

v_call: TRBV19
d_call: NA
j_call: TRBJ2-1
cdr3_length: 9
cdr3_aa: ASSMGNEQF

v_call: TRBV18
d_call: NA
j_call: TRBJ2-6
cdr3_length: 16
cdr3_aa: ASSPSLGETSGANVLT

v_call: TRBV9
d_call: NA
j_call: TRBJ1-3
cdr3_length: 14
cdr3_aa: ASSPHRQPSGNTIY

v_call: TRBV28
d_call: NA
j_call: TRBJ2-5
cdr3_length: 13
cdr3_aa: ASSHPTGREKTQY

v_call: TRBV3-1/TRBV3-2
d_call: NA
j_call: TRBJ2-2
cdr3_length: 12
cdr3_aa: ASSQRDGDGELF

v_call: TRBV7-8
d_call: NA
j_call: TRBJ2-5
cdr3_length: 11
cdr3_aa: ASGVPLEETQY